This TCR beta chain was captured by sequencing in a study of T-cell reconstitution after alpha-beta-depleted transplantation in children. This clonotype was found many times. The CDR3 is 13 amino acids. Per germline, CDR1 SQVTM and CDR2 ANQGSEA. V lost 6 bases and J lost 6, with 14 bases in between. TCRbeta library construction was performed incorporating unique molecular identifiers. In TCRdb, the PCR reads were re-called with MiXCR into one record per CDR3 protein. The top ten hold over 5% of the sample, which has roughly 200,000 distinct CDR3 sequences, around 9.5% seen once. This specimen consisted of PBMCs from the stem cell graft donor, obtained from the stem cell graft. This chain uses TRBV29-1 with TRBJ2-2; a weak D match, TRBD2 (6 bases). The TCR originated in a human donor who donated a stem cell graft to a child with acute lymphoblastic leukemia. CDR3 nucleotides: TGCAGCGTCAGTACTAGCATGGCCGGGGAGCTGTTTTTT. As protein: CSVSTSMAGELFF.